This passage covers 5 T cell receptor beta chains from one sample sequenced in a study of T cell clones after liver transplantation (dated by TCRdb to about 2019). The protocol used for the library was the immunoSEQ multiplex PCR assay. TCRdb took this table from immuneACCESS and kept in-frame rearrangements with V and J called. Such tables lack part of the clones; where checked against another copy, unresolved V genes explain under half of the gap, and the rest is unexplained. This sample has 55,000 to 75,000 clones in its table, and less than 85% of those were observed once. 2.8% of the sample is taken by the ten largest. The material sequenced was CD4+ T cells from blood, taken at the approximately 16-month timepoint. Every receptor here comes from a human patient who received a liver transplant. Following transplantation, T cells from the graft donor may be among those present.

The table lists this clone with a few counts. This sequence joins TRBV5-5 and TRBJ1-5; TRBD1 is a possible D gene (5 bases). V was shortened by 4 bases and J by 4 bases, with 18 bases between the two germline ends. Germline V gene data show CDR1 as SGHKS and CDR2 as YYEKEE (reference sequence). This CDR3 contains 16 residues. CDR3 nucleotides: TGTGCCAGCAGCCAAATGACCGGGACGGGGAATCAGCCCCAGCATTTT. It codes for CASSQMTGTGNQPQHF.

A note on this clone: Other nucleotide sequences from this sample produce the same CDR3. The chain uses TRBV2 and TRBJ2-5; 10 bases line up with TRBD1. Trimming removed 3 bases from V and 4 bases from J; junction bases left unmatched: 8. Germline CDR1 and CDR2: SNHLY and FYNNEI. The CDR3 has 16 residues. CDR3 nucleotide sequence: TGTGCCAGCAGTGAGACCCGGACAGGGGGAGGAGAGACCCAGTACTTC. This encodes CASSETRTGGGETQYF.

The chain employs TRBV2 and TRBJ2-2; D gene unclear. CDR3 size: 12 residues. CDR1 is SNHLY, CDR2 FYNNEI, per germline. The V gene lost 8 bases and the J gene lost 3 bases, with 7 bases spanning the gap. In DNA form, the CDR3 reads TGTGCCAGCGCTTTAGACACCGGGGAGCTGTTTTTT. Translated, it gives CASALDTGELFF.

This chain joins TRBV5-1 and TRBJ1-1, with 7 bases fitting TRBD1. There are 14 residues in the CDR3. Germline loops: CDR1 SGHRS, CDR2 YFSETQ. Trimming removed 1 base from V and 3 bases from J; junction bases left unmatched: 3. In DNA form, the CDR3 reads TGCGCCAGCAGCTTGACAGGGGCTCACACTGAAGCTTTCTTT. Its translation is CASSLTGAHTEAFF.

Details on this clone: Distinct nucleotide sequences in the sample also encode this CDR3. This chain joins TRBV30 and TRBJ2-5, with TRBD2 matching 7 bases. CDR3 length: 14 amino acids. With 3 bases clipped from V and 2 bases from J, the junction kept 6 bases outside the gene matches. Per the germline V gene, CDR1 is GTSNPN and CDR2 is SVGIG (reference sequence). The CDR3 DNA reads as TGTGCCTGGAGGCCTAGCGGAGTACAAGAGACCCAGTACTTC. This sequence encodes CAWRPSGVQETQYF.